This T cell receptor (beta chain) was found in a study of control samples from healthy donors and cancer patients. CDR3 length: 16 residues. Germline CDR1 and CDR2: LGHNA and YSLEER. V gave up 1 base and J gave up 4 bases; unmatched junction bases: 9. Sequencing was performed with immunoSEQ multiplex PCR; in TCRdb, only in-frame clones are kept and a portion is missing. The table includes about 170,000 clones, just over 90% detected once. This sequence was found in a woman in her sixties or seventies in good health. Material: blood. The chain employs TRBV4-3 and TRBJ1-2, with 7 bases identical to TRBD1. This CDR3 is CASSQGRDREGYGYTF. DNA of the CDR3: TGCGCCAGCAGCCAAGGAAGAGACAGGGAGGGCTATGGCTACACCTTC.